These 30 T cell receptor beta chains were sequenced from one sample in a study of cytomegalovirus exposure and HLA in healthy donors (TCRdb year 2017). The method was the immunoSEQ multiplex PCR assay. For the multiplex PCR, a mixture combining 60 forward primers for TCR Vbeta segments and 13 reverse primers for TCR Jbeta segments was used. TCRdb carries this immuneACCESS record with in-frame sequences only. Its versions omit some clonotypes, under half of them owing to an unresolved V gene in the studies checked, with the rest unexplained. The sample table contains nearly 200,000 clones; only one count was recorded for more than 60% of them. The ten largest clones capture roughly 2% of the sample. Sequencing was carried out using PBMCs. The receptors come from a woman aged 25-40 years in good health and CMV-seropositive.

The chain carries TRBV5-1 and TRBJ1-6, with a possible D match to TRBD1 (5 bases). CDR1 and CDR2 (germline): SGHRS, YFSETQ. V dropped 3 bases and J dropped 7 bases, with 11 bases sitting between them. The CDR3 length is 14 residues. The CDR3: CASSSQGGNSPLHF. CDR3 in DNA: TGCGCCAGCAGCTCCCAGGGTGGAAATTCACCCCTCCACTTT.

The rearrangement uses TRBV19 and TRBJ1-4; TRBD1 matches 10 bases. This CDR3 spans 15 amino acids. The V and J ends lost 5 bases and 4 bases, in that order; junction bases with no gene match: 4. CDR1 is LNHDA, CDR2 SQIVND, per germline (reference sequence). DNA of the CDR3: TGTGCCAGTAGTGTCGGACAGGGGGTTAATGAAAAACTGTTTTTT. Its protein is CASSVGQGVNEKLFF.

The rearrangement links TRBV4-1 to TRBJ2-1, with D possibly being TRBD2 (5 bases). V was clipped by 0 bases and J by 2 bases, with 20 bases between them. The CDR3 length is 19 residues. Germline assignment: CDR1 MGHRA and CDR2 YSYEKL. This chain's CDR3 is CASSQDSRVARVTYNEQFF. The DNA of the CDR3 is TGCGCCAGCAGCCAAGATTCTCGGGTGGCGAGGGTAACCTACAATGAGCAGTTCTTC.

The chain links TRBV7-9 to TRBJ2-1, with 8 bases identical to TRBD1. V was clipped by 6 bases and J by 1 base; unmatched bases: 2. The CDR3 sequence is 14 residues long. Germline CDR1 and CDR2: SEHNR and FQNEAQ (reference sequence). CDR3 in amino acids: CASRDRGSYNEQFF. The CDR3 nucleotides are TGTGCCAGCAGAGACAGGGGTTCCTACAATGAGCAGTTCTTC.

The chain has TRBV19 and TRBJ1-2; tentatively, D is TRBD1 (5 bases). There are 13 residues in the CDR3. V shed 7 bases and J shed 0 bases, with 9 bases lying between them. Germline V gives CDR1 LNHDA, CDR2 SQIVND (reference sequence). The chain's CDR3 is CASTRQTNYGYTF. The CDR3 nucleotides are TGTGCCAGTACCAGACAGACTAACTATGGCTACACCTTC.

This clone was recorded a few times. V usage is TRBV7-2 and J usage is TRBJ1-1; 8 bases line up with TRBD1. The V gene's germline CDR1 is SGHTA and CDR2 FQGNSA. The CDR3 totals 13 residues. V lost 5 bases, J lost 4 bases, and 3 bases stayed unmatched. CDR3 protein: CASSTRGLTEAFF. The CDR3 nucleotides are TGTGCCAGCAGCACCAGGGGGCTCACTGAAGCTTTCTTT.

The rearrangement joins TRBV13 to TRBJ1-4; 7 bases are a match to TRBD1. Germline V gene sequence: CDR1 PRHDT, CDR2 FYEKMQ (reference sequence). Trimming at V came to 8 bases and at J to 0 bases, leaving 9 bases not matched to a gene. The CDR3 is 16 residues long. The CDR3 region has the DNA TGTGCCAGCCGAAATTACAGGGGCGCAACTAATGAAAAACTGTTTTTT. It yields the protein CASRNYRGATNEKLFF.

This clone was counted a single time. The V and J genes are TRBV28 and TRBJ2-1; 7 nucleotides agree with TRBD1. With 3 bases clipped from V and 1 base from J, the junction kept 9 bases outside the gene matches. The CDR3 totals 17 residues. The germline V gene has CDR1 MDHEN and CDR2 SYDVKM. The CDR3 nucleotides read TGTGCCAGCAGTTTTGACAGGGTAGTGGGGTCCTACAATGAGCAGTTCTTC. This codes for CASSFDRVVGSYNEQFF.

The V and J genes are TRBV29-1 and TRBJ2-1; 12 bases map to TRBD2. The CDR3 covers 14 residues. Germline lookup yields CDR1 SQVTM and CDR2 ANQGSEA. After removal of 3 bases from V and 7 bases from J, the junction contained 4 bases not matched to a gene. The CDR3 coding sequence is TGCAGCGTTGACGGGCTAGCGGGAGGGAATGAGCAGTTCTTC. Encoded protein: CSVDGLAGGNEQFF.

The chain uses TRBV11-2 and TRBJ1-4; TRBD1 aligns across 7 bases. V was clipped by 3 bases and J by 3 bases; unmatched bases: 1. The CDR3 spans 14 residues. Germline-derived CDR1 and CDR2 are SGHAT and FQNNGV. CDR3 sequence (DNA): TGTGCCAGCAGCTTGGGGACAGCTAATGAAAAACTGTTTTTT. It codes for CASSLGTANEKLFF.

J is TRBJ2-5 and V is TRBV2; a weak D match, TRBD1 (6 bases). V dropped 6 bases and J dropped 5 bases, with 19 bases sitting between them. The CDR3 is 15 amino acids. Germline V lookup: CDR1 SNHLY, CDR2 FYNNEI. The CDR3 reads CASRRTRGTGETQYF. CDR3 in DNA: TGTGCCAGCAGGCGTACCAGGGGAACGGGGGAGACCCAGTACTTC.

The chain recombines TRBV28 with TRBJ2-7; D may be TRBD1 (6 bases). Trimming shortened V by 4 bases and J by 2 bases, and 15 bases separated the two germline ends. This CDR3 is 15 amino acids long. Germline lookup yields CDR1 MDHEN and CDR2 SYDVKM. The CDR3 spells CASSSQGTGAYEQYF. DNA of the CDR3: TGTGCCAGCAGTTCCCAGGGGACGGGTGCCTACGAGCAGTACTTC.

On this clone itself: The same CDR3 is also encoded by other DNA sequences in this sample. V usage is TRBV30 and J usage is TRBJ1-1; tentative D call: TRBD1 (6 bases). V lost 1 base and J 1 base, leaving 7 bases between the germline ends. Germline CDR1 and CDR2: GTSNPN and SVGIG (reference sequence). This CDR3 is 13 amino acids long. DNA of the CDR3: TGTGCCTGGAGTGGCAGGGGGAACACTGAAGCTTTCTTT. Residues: CAWSGRGNTEAFF.

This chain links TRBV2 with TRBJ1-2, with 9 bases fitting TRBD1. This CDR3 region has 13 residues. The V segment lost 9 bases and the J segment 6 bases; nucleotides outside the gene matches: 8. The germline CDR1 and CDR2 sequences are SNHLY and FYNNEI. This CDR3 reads CARRTTGGDGYTF. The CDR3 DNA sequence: TGTGCCAGGAGGACGACAGGGGGAGATGGCTACACCTTC.

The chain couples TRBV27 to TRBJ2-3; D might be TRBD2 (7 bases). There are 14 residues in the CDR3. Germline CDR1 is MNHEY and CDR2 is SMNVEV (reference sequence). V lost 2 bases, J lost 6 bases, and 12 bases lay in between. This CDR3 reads CASSLRGGRDTQYF. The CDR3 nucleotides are TGTGCCAGCAGTTTACGCGGGGGCCGCGATACGCAGTATTTT.

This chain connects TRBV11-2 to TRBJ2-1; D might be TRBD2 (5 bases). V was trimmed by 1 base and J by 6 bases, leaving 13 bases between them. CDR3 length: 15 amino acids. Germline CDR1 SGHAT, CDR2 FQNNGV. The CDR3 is CASSLVRVAGNEQFF. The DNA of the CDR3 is TGTGCCAGCAGCTTAGTCCGGGTTGCGGGCAATGAGCAGTTCTTC.

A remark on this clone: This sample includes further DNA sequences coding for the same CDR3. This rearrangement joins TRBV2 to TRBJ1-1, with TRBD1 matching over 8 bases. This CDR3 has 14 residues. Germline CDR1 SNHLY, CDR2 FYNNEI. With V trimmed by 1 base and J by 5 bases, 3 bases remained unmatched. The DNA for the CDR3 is TGTGCCAGCAGTGAAGACAGGGGGGGAACTGAAGCTTTCTTT. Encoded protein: CASSEDRGGTEAFF.

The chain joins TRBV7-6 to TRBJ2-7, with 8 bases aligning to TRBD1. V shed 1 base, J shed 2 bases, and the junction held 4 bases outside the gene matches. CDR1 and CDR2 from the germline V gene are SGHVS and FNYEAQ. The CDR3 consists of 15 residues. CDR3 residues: CASSLGGQATYEQYF. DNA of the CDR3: TGTGCCAGCAGCTTAGGGGGACAGGCGACCTACGAGCAGTACTTC. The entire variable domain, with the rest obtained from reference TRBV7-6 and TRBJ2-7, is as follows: GAGVSQSPRYKVTKRGQDVALRCDPISGHVSLYWYRQALGQGPEFLTYFNYEAQQDKSGLPNDRFSAERPEGSISTLTIQRTEQRDSAMYRCASSLGGQATYEQYFGPGTRLTVT.

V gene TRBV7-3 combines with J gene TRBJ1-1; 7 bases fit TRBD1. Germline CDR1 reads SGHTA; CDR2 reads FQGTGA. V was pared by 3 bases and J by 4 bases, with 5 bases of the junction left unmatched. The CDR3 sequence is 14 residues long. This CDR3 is CASSFGAGGTEAFF. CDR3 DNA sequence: TGTGCCAGCAGCTTTGGTGCAGGGGGCACTGAAGCTTTCTTT.

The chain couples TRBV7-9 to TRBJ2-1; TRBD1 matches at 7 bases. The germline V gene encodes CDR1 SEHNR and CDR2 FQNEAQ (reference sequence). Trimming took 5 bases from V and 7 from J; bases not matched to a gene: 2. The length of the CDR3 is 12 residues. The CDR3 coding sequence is TGTGCCAGCAGCCAGGGGGTTAATGAGCAGTTCTTC. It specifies CASSQGVNEQFF.

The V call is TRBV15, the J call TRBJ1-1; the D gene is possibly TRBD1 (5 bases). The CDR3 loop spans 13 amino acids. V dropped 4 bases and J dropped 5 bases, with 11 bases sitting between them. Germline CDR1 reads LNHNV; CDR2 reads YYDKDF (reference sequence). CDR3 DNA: TGTGCCACCAGCAACGAAAGGGGTACTGAAGCTTTCTTT. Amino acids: CATSNERGTEAFF.

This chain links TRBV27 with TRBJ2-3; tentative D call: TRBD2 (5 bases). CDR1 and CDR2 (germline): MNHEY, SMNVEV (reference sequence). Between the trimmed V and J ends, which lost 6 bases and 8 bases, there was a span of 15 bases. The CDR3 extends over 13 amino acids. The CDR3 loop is CASRPGLSGTQYF. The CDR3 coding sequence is TGTGCCAGCAGACCAGGACTTTCGGGTACGCAGTATTTT.

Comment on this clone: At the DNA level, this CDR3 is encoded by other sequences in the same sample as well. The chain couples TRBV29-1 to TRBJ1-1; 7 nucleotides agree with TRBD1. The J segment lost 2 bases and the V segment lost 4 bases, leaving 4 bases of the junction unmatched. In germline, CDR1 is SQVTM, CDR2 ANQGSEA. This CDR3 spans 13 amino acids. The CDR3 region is CSVVRDRNTEAFF. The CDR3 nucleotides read TGCAGCGTTGTTCGGGACAGAAACACTGAAGCTTTCTTT.

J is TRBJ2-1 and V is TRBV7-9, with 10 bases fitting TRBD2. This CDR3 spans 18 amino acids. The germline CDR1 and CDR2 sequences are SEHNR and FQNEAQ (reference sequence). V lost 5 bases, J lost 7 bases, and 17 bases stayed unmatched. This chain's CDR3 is CASSLPPRLAGLRNEQFF. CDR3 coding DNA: TGTGCCAGCAGCCTACCACCCCGACTAGCGGGCCTGAGAAATGAGCAGTTCTTC.

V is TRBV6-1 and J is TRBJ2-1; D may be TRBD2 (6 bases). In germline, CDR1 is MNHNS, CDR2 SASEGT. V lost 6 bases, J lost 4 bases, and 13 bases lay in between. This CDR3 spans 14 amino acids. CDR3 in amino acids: CASRGLYVYNEQFF. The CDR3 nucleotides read TGTGCCAGCAGGGGACTTTATGTTTACAATGAGCAGTTCTTC.

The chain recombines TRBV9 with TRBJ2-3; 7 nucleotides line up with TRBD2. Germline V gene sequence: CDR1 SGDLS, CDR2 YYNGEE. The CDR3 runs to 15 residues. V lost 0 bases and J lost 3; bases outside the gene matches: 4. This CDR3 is CASSVVGTMTDTQYF. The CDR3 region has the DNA TGTGCCAGCAGCGTAGTGGGGACTATGACAGATACGCAGTATTTT.

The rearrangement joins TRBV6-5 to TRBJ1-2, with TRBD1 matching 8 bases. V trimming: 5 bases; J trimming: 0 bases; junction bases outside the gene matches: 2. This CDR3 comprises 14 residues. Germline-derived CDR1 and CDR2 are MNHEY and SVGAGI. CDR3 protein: CASSTDRANYGYTF. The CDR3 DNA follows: TGTGCCAGCAGTACGGACAGGGCTAACTATGGCTACACCTTC.

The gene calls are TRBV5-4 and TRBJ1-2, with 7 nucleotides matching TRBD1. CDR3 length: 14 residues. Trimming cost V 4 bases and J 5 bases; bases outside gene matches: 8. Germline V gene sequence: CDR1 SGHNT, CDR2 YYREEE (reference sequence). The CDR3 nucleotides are TGTGCCAGCAGCGTAATAACAGGGGTATATGGCTACACCTTC. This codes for CASSVITGVYGYTF.

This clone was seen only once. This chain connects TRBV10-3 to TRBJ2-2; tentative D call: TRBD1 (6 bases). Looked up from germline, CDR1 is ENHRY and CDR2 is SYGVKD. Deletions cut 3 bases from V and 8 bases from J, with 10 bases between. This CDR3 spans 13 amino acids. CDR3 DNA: TGTGCCATCAGTGACTCAGGGGCTGGGGAGCTGTTTTTT. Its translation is CAISDSGAGELFF.

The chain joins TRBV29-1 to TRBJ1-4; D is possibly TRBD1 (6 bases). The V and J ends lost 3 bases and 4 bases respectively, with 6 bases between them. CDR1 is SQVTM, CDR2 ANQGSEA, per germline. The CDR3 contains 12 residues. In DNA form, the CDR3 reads TGCAGCGTTGACAGGGGTAATGAAAAACTGTTTTTT. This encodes CSVDRGNEKLFF.